Below, 24 T cell receptor beta chains from the same sample are listed, as sequenced in a study of OX40 agonist ivuxolimab in advanced cancers. Library generation was performed with the immunoSEQ multiplex PCR assay. TCRdb holds this immuneACCESS table with in-frame rearrangements only. Some clones are missing; in checked studies, unresolved V genes explain under half, and the rest has no known cause. This sample holds approximately 88,000 clones; nearly 90% were observed only once. The ten largest clones represent under 0.9% of the sample. Source: CD4+ or CD8+ T cells sorted from blood, taken in a trial of the OX40 agonist ivuxolimab. These receptors originate from an adult with an advanced solid tumor such as melanoma, head and neck, liver or kidney cancer.

This chain joins TRBV28 and TRBJ2-7; the D gene is possibly TRBD2 (7 bases). CDR1 and CDR2 from the germline V gene are MDHEN and SYDVKM. This CDR3 comprises 15 residues. With 3 bases removed from V and 1 base from J, the gap between germline ends came to 13 bases. The CDR3 loop reads CASSFSRGASYEQYF. The DNA of the CDR3 is TGTGCCAGCAGTTTTTCTCGGGGGGCGTCCTACGAGCAGTACTTC.

The chain uses TRBV19 and TRBJ1-1; the D gene is possibly TRBD1 (5 bases). V was cut by 3 bases and J by 3 bases, with 14 bases left in between. The CDR3 is made up of 15 amino acids. Germline assignment: CDR1 LNHDA and CDR2 SQIVND (reference sequence). The CDR3 DNA reads as TGTGCCAGTAGTATGACAGACGCTGGGGACACTGAAGCTTTCTTT. Translation gives CASSMTDAGDTEAFF.

This clone was counted once. The rearrangement links TRBV7-9 to TRBJ2-2, with D possibly being TRBD1 or TRBD2 (5 bases each). Per the germline V gene, CDR1 is SEHNR and CDR2 is FQNEAQ (reference sequence). This CDR3 has 15 amino acids. For the CDR3, the DNA is TGTGCGGCAACCCCCGGGACGGTGAACACCGGGGAGCTGTTTTTT. Amino acid sequence: CAATPGTVNTGELFF.

The chain links TRBV9 to TRBJ2-5; TRBD2 matches 8 bases. The length of the CDR3 is 15 residues. Per the germline V gene, CDR1 is SGDLS and CDR2 is YYNGEE. Trimming at V came to 4 bases and at J to 1 base, leaving 6 bases not matched to a gene. CDR3 loop: CASSPLAGIQETQYF. The CDR3 region has the DNA TGTGCCAGCAGCCCTTTAGCGGGGATCCAAGAGACCCAGTACTTC.

The chain couples TRBV30 to TRBJ1-4, with unresolved D. The V gene lost 3 bases and the J gene lost 0 bases, with 11 bases spanning the gap. From germline, CDR1 is GTSNPN and CDR2 SVGIG (reference sequence). The length of the CDR3 is 15 residues. The CDR3 is CAWSKHGATNEKLFF. The CDR3 DNA sequence: TGTGCCTGGAGCAAACACGGTGCAACTAATGAAAAACTGTTTTTT. Full variable domain (remainder filled in from reference TRBV30 and TRBJ1-4): SQTIHQWPATLVQPVGSPLSLECTVEGTSNPNLYWYRQAAGRGLQLLFYSVGIGQISSEVPQNLSASRPQDRQFILSSKKLLLSDSGFYLCAWSKHGATNEKLFFGSGTQLSVL.

The chain joins TRBV5-4 to TRBJ1-2, with D possibly TRBD1 on 6 matching bases. V dropped 4 bases and J dropped 4 bases, with 17 bases sitting between them. Germline lookup yields CDR1 SGHNT and CDR2 YYREEE (reference sequence). This CDR3 is built from 15 residues. The CDR3 is CASSLTGRSGYGYTF. In DNA form, the CDR3 reads TGTGCCAGCAGCCTGACAGGTCGGTCGGGCTATGGCTACACCTTC.

The gene calls are TRBV6-5 and TRBJ1-2, with D tentatively TRBD1 (5 bases). CDR3 size: 14 residues. Trimming removed 2 bases from V and 4 bases from J, with 11 bases in between. The germline V gene encodes CDR1 MNHEY and CDR2 SVGAGI. Here the CDR3 reads CASSYARGVYGYTF. CDR3 nucleotide sequence: TGTGCCAGCAGTTACGCTAGGGGAGTCTATGGCTACACCTTC.

The chain couples TRBV7-8 to TRBJ2-3; 8 positions agree with TRBD2. Germline CDR1 reads SGHVS; CDR2 reads FQNEAQ. V was clipped by 2 bases and J by 2 bases; unmatched bases: 12. The CDR3 covers 18 residues. The CDR3 nucleotides read TGTGCCAGCAGCTTAAGGTTAAGCCTAGCGGGTTACACAGATACGCAGTATTTT. Translated: CASSLRLSLAGYTDTQYF.

The gene calls are TRBV7-2 and TRBJ2-1; D unresolved. Trimming pared 0 bases from V and 10 bases from J, leaving 10 bases between. The CDR3 has 13 residues. The V gene's germline CDR1 is SGHTA and CDR2 FQGNSA. The CDR3 bases are TGTGCCAGCAGCTTAGCGGGCCTCGGAGAGCAGTTCTTC. This encodes CASSLAGLGEQFF.

The chain couples TRBV29-1 to TRBJ2-1, with no clear D. V was pared by 4 bases and J by 0 bases, with 10 bases between. Germline V gene lookup returns CDR1 SQVTM and CDR2 ANQGSEA. CDR3 size: 14 residues. The CDR3 loop is CSVVLRYSYNEQFF. DNA of the CDR3: TGCAGCGTTGTTCTTCGGTACTCCTACAATGAGCAGTTCTTC.

The gene calls are TRBV7-8 and TRBJ1-1; D uncertain. Trimming shortened V by 4 bases and J by 10 bases, and 16 bases separated the two germline ends. CDR1 is SGHVS and CDR2 is FQNEAQ in the germline V gene. There are 13 residues in the CDR3. CDR3 nucleotide sequence: TGTGCCAGCAGCTCCAGGAGGGCGGAGGTAGCTTTCTTT. Translation gives CASSSRRAEVAFF.

The CDR3 sequence is CASSPQRTGTNTEAFF. The CDR3, as DNA: TGTGCCAGCAGCCCCCAGCGGACAGGGACAAACACTGAAGCTTTCTTT. This chain uses TRBV7-8 with TRBJ1-1; 8 bases fit TRBD1. Germline loops: CDR1 SGHVS, CDR2 FQNEAQ. The CDR3 loop spans 16 amino acids. The junction had 10 bases not matched to a gene; V was cut back by 5 bases and J by 2 bases.

The chain couples TRBV7-9 to TRBJ2-1, with D perhaps being TRBD1 or TRBD2 (5 bases each). Looked up from germline, CDR1 is SEHNR and CDR2 is FQNEAQ (reference sequence). The CDR3 sequence is 14 residues long. V lost 4 bases, J lost 5 bases, and 12 bases lay in between. For the CDR3, the DNA is TGTGCCAGCAGCTCCGGGACGGATAACAATGAGCAGTTCTTC. Its protein is CASSSGTDNNEQFF.

This chain uses TRBV7-3 with TRBJ2-2; D is undetermined. Germline CDR1 reads SGHTA; CDR2 reads FQGTGA. This CDR3 spans 14 amino acids. The V gene lost 6 bases and the J gene lost 0 bases, with 8 bases spanning the gap. The CDR3 DNA reads TGTGCCAGCAGAGTAGGGCCGAACACCGGGGAGCTGTTTTTT. Translated, it gives CASRVGPNTGELFF.

This rearrangement joins TRBV5-1 to TRBJ1-2; no definite D call. The germline gives CDR1 SGHRS, CDR2 YFSETQ. The CDR3 spans 17 residues. The V end lost 0 bases, the J end lost 2 bases, and 17 bases lay between the germline ends. The CDR3 reads CASSLAFGYTENYGYTF. CDR3 nucleotides: TGCGCCAGCAGCTTGGCTTTTGGGTATACAGAGAACTATGGCTACACCTTC.

The V gene is TRBV5-8, the J gene TRBJ2-1, with D maybe TRBD1 (6 bases). V was shortened by 2 bases and J by 3 bases, with 12 bases between the two germline ends. There are 15 residues in the CDR3. Germline values: CDR1 SGHTS, CDR2 YDEGEE. CDR3 region: CASSLGGTLYNEQFF. CDR3 nucleotides: TGTGCCAGCAGCTTAGGGGGAACCCTCTACAATGAGCAGTTCTTC.

This clone was detected once. The chain carries TRBV7-2 and TRBJ1-1; perhaps TRBD1 as D (5 bases). The V end lost 4 bases, the J end lost 4 bases, and 10 bases lay between the germline ends. The CDR3 totals 13 residues. Germline V gene sequence: CDR1 SGHTA, CDR2 FQGNSA. The CDR3 DNA follows: TGTGCCAGCAGCTCCACGGGGGTCACTGAAGCTTTCTTT. Translation gives CASSSTGVTEAFF.

A word on this clone: The junction and the germline gene differ at one end; a read error may be behind it. The chain is built from TRBV9 and TRBJ2-3; TRBD2 matches at 7 bases. The CDR3 is 15 residues long. Germline CDR1 and CDR2: SGDLS and YYNGEE. For the CDR3, the DNA is TGTGCCAGCAGCGCACTCCAGACTAGCACGGATACGCAGTATTTT. Its protein is CASSALQTSTDTQYF.

The chain carries TRBV11-2 and TRBJ1-1; D is uncertain. Germline V gene sequence: CDR1 SGHAT, CDR2 FQNNGV. Trimming cost V 1 base and J 0 bases, with 12 bases left between them. The CDR3 consists of 16 residues. DNA for the CDR3: TGTGCCAGCAGCTTAGGATCACAAGTGATGAACACTGAAGCTTTCTTT. The encoded protein is CASSLGSQVMNTEAFF.

The rearrangement joins TRBV6-1 to TRBJ1-4; D gene ambiguous. V was trimmed by 1 base and J by 4 bases, leaving 4 bases between them. Germline V gives CDR1 MNHNS, CDR2 SASEGT. The CDR3 sequence is 13 residues long. This CDR3 reads CASSEVDNEKLFF. The CDR3, as DNA: TGTGCCAGCAGTGAAGTGGATAATGAAAAACTGTTTTTT.

This chain joins TRBV11-2 and TRBJ2-5; unclear D gene. CDR3 length: 13 residues. The germline CDR1 and CDR2 sequences are SGHAT and FQNNGV. Trimming took 6 bases from V and 2 from J, leaving 10 bases between them. The DNA for the CDR3 is TGTGCCAGCAGTTTCTACGTACAAGAGACCCAGTACTTC. It translates to CASSFYVQETQYF.

The chain has TRBV4-2 and TRBJ2-5, with 13 bases identical to TRBD2. Germline trimming cut 0 bases from V and 4 bases from J; bases unmatched to any gene: 2. This CDR3 has 16 residues. Germline CDR1 LGHNA, CDR2 YNFKEQ. The CDR3 spells CASSQELAGGRETQYF. The CDR3 DNA is TGTGCCAGCAGCCAAGAACTAGCGGGAGGGCGAGAGACCCAGTACTTC.

Concerning this clone itself: Sequence at one end of the junction differs from germline and may be a read error. The J gene is TRBJ2-3, the V gene TRBV19, with 9 bases that match TRBD2. The CDR3 is 16 amino acids. The germline CDR1 and CDR2 sequences are LNHDA and SQIVND (reference sequence). The CDR3 DNA is TGTGCCAGTAGGGATGACCGGGGGACTAGCAGAGATACGCAGTATTTT. It is translated as CASRDDRGTSRDTQYF.

This clone was found once. The chain links TRBV27 to TRBJ2-1, with 10 nucleotides matching TRBD2. This CDR3 has 15 amino acids. V trimming: 2 bases; J trimming: 9 bases; junction bases outside the gene matches: 7. From germline, CDR1 is MNHEY and CDR2 SMNVEV (reference sequence). CDR3 sequence (DNA): TGTGCCAGCAGTTTAAAAGCGGGGGGGGTAGGTGAGCAGTTCTTC. Encoded protein: CASSLKAGGVGEQFF.